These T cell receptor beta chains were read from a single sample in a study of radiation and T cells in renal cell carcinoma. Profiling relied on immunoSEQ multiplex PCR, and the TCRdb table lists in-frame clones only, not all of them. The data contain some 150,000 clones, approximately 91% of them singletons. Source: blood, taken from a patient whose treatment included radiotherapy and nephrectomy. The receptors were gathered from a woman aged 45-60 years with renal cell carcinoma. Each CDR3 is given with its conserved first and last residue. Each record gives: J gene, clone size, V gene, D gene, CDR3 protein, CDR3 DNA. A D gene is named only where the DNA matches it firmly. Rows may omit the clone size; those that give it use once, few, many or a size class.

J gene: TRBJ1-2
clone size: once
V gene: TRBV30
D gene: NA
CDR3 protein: CAWIVKPIPQNYGYTF
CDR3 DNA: TGTGCCTGGATAGTCAAACCCATACCCCAAAACTATGGCTACACCTTC

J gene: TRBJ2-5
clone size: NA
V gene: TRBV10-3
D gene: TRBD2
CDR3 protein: CAISETGGPETQYF
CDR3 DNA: TGTGCCATCAGTGAAACGGGGGGGCCCGAGACCCAGTACTTC

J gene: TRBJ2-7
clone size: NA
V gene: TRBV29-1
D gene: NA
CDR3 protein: CSVDGDPTSYEQYF
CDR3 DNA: TGCAGCGTTGATGGGGACCCTACTTCCTACGAGCAGTACTTC

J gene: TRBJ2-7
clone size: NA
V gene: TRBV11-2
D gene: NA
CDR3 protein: CASSRPVGVVDEQYF
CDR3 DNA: TGTGCCAGCAGCCGTCCAGTTGGGGTGGTAGACGAGCAGTACTTC

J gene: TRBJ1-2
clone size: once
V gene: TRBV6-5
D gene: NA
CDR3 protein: CASSYGRPPSHYGYTF
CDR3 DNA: TGTGCCAGCAGTTACGGCCGTCCCCCATCCCACTATGGCTACACCTTC

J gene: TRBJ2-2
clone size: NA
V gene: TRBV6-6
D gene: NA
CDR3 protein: CASSNNYTGELFF
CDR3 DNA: TGTGCCAGCAGTAATAACTACACCGGGGAGCTGTTTTTT

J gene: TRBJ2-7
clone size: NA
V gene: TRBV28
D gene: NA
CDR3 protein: CASSLWGRGRSYEQYF
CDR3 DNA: TGTGCCAGCAGTTTATGGGGAAGAGGACGCTCCTACGAGCAGTACTTC

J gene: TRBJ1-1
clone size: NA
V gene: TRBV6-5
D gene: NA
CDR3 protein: CASRKGGGTEAFF
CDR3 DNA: TGTGCCAGCAGAAAAGGGGGGGGCACTGAAGCTTTCTTT

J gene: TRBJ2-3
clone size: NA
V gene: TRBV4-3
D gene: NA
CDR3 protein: CASSQEWGRDSTDTQYF
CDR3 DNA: TGCGCCAGCAGCCAAGAATGGGGGCGGGATAGCACAGATACGCAGTATTTT

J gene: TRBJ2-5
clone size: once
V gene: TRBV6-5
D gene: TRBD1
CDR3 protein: CASSSGTGVRETQYF
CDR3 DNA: TGTGCCAGCAGTTCCGGGACAGGGGTCCGAGAGACCCAGTACTTC

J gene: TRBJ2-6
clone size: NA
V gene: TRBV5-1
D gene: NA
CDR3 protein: CASSLGPQGGSGANVLTF
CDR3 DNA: TGCGCCAGCAGCTTGGGACCGCAGGGAGGCTCTGGGGCCAACGTCCTGACTTTC

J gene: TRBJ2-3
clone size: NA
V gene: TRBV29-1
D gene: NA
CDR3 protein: CSVSLSTDTQYF
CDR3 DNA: TGCAGCGTTAGTCTTAGCACAGATACGCAGTATTTT

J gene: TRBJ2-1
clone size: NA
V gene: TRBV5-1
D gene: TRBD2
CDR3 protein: CASSGTSGGYNEQFF
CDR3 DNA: TGCGCCAGCAGCGGGACTAGCGGGGGGTACAATGAGCAGTTCTTC

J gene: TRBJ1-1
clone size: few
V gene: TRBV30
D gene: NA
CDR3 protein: CAWSVTGMNTEAFF
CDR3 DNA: TGTGCCTGGAGTGTAACGGGGATGAACACTGAAGCTTTCTTT

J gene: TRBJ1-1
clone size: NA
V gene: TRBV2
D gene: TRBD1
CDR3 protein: CARTSGGRTEAFF
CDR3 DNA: TGTGCCAGGACGTCAGGGGGCCGCACTGAAGCTTTCTTT

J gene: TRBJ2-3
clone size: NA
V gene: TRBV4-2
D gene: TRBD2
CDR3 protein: CASSQDAPSGGGDTQYF
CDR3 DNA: TGTGCCAGCAGCCAAGATGCGCCTAGCGGCGGTGGGGATACGCAGTATTTT

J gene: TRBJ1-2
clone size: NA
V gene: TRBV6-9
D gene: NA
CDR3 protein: CASSYQPYGYTF
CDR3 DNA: TGTGCCAGCAGTTATCAGCCCTATGGCTACACCTTC

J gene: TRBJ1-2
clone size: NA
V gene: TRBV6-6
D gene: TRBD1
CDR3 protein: CASSRTGEGYTF
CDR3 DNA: TGTGCCAGCAGCAGGACAGGGGAGGGCTACACCTTC

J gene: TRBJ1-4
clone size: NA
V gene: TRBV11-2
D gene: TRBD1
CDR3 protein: CASSWMTGAREKLFF
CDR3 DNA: TGTGCCAGCAGCTGGATGACAGGGGCAAGGGAAAAACTGTTTTTT

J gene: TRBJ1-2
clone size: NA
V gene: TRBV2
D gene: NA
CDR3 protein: CASSEALGVSGYTF
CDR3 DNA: TGTGCCAGCAGTGAAGCGCTAGGGGTCTCTGGCTACACCTTC

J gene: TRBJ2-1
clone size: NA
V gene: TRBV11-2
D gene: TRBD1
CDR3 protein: CASSLGTGHGNEQFF
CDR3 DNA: TGTGCCAGCAGCTTAGGGACAGGTCACGGGAATGAGCAGTTCTTC

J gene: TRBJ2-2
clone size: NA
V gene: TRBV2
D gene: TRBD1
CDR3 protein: CASSSRQGAAGELFF
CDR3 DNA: TGTGCCAGCAGTTCGCGACAGGGGGCGGCCGGGGAGCTGTTTTTT

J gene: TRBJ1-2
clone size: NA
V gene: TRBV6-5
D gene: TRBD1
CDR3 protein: CASRFDRGRHGYTF
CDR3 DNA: TGTGCCAGCAGGTTCGACAGGGGGCGACATGGCTACACCTTC

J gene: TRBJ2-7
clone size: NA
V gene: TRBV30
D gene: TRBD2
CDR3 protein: CAWSKGLAGAYEQYF
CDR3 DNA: TGTGCCTGGAGTAAGGGACTAGCGGGGGCCTACGAGCAGTACTTC

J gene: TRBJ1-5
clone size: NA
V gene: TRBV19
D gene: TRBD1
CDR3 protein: CASSIMTGALQPQHF
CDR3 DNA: TGTGCCAGTAGTATAATGACAGGGGCTCTTCAGCCCCAGCATTTT

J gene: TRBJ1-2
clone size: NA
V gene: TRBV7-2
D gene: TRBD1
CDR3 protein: CASSLEQGREAGYTF
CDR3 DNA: TGTGCCAGCAGCTTAGAACAGGGGAGGGAGGCTGGCTACACCTTC

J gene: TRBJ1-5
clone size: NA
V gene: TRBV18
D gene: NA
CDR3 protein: CASSPGGANQPQHF
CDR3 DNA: TGTGCCAGCTCACCCGGAGGGGCCAATCAGCCCCAGCATTTT

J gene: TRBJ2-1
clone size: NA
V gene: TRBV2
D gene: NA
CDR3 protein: CASSEGVWNNEQFF
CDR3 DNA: TGTGCCAGCAGTGAGGGAGTTTGGAACAATGAGCAGTTCTTC

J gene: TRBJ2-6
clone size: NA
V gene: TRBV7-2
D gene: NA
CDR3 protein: CASSSPSSGANVLTF
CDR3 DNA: TGTGCCAGCAGCTCCCCCAGCTCTGGGGCCAACGTCCTGACTTTC

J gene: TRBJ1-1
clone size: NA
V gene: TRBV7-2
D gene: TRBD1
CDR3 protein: CASSRDRGGTEAFF
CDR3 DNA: TGTGCCAGCAGCCGAGACAGGGGAGGTACTGAAGCTTTCTTT

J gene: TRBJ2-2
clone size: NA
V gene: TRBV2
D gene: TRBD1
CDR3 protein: CASRSDRVYTGELFF
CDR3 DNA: TGTGCCAGCAGATCGGACAGGGTGTACACCGGGGAGCTGTTTTTT

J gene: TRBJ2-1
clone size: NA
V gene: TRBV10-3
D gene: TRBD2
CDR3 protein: CAIKLAGGTFNEQFF
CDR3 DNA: TGTGCCATAAAACTAGCGGGGGGCACCTTTAATGAGCAGTTCTTC

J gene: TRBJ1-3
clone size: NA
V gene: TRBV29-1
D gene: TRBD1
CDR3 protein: CSAATGEFAGNTIYF
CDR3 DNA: TGCAGCGCCGCGACAGGGGAGTTTGCTGGAAACACCATATATTTT

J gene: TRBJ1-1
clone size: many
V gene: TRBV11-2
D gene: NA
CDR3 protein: CASSLSDSANTEAFF
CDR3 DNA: TGTGCCAGCAGCCTATCGGACAGCGCTAACACTGAAGCTTTCTTT

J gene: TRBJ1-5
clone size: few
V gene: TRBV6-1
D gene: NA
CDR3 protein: CASSEIQQEPQHF
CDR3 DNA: TGTGCCAGCAGTGAAATTCAGCAGGAGCCCCAGCATTTT

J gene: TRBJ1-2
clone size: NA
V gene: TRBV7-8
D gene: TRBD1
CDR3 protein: CASSLGGQGVKGYTF
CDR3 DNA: TGTGCCAGCAGCCTAGGGGGACAGGGGGTAAAGGGCTACACCTTC

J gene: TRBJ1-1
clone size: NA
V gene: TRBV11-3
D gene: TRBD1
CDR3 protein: CASSEGAPGTEAFF
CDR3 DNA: TGTGCCAGCAGTGAGGGGGCTCCCGGCACTGAAGCTTTCTTT

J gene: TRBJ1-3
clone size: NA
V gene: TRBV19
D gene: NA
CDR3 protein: CASSIYTGNTIYF
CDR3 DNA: TGTGCCAGTAGTATTTATACCGGAAACACCATATATTTT

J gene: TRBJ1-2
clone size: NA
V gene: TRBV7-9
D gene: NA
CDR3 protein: CASSEQGFRNYGYTF
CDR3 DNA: TGTGCCAGCAGCGAACAGGGATTTCGTAACTATGGCTACACCTTC

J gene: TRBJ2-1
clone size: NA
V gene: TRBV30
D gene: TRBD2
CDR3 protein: CAWTPGLGGPDEQFF
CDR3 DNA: TGTGCCTGGACCCCGGGACTAGGAGGACCGGATGAGCAGTTCTTC

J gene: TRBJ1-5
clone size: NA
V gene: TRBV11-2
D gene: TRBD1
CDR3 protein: CASSPRTGEGQPQHF
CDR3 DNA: TGTGCCAGCAGCCCACGTACAGGGGAAGGCCAGCCCCAGCATTTT

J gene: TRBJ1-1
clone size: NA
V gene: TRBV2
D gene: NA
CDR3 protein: CASKTGINTEAFF
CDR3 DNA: TGTGCCAGCAAAACAGGTATCAACACTGAAGCTTTCTTT

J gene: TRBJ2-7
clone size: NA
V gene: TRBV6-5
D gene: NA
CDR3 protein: CASSYSIDPSYEQYF
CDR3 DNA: TGTGCCAGCAGTTACTCGATCGACCCTTCCTACGAGCAGTACTTC

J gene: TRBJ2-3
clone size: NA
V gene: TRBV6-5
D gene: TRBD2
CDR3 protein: CASSSLAGGRADTQYF
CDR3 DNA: TGTGCCAGCAGTTCACTAGCGGGGGGCCGCGCGGATACGCAGTATTTT

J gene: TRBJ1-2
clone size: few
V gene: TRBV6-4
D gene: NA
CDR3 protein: CASSGQGYGYTF
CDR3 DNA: TGTGCCAGCAGTGGACAAGGCTATGGCTACACCTTC

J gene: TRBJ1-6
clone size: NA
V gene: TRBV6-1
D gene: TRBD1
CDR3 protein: CASSELGTGLGSPLHF
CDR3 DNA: TGTGCCAGCAGTGAATTAGGGACAGGGTTAGGATCACCCCTCCACTTT

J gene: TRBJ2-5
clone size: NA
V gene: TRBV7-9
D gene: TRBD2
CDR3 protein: CASSPLAGGPQETQYF
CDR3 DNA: TGTGCCAGCAGCCCGTTAGCGGGGGGGCCCCAAGAGACCCAGTACTTC

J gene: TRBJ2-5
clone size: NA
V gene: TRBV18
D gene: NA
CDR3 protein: CASSPGLAGVQETQYF
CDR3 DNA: TGTGCCAGCTCACCAGGGCTAGCTGGAGTTCAAGAGACCCAGTACTTC

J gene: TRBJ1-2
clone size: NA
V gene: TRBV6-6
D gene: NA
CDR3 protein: CASSYGGGSNYGYTF
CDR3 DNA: TGTGCCAGCAGTTACGGAGGGGGGAGTAACTATGGCTACACCTTC

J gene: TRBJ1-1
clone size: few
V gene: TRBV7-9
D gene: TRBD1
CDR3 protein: CASSFTGGAGAFF
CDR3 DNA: TGTGCCAGCAGCTTCACAGGGGGCGCGGGAGCTTTCTTT